A single sample is the source of the 28 T cell receptor beta chains below, sequenced in a study of cytomegalovirus exposure and HLA in healthy donors. The PCR contained 60 Vbeta and 13 Jbeta primers. Only in-frame clones appear in the TCRdb table, and some are missing; sequencing was by immunoSEQ multiplex PCR. In the table there are about 140,000 clones, over 65% of which are singletons. Sequencing was done on a sample of PBMCs. The receptors were sampled from a man aged 35 to 55 in good health and CMV-seronegative.

The chain has TRBV7-2 and TRBJ1-4; perhaps TRBD1 as D (6 bases). Trimming took 6 bases from V and 0 from J, leaving 11 bases between them. The CDR3 loop spans 15 amino acids. CDR1 is SGHTA and CDR2 is FQGNSA in the germline V gene. CDR3 amino acids: CASSKTGPTNEKLFF. The DNA for the CDR3 is TGTGCCAGCAGTAAGACAGGTCCAACTAATGAAAAACTGTTTTTT.

The rearrangement links TRBV5-1 to TRBJ2-2; 9 bases line up with TRBD1. The V gene end was trimmed by 5 bases and the J gene end by 4 bases; junction bases not matched to a gene: 6. CDR1 SGHRS and CDR2 YFSETQ come from the germline V gene. The CDR3 spans 15 residues. The CDR3 protein is CASRTGGAGTGELFF. CDR3 DNA sequence: TGCGCCAGCAGAACAGGGGGCGCGGGCACCGGGGAGCTGTTTTTT.

The chain has TRBV4-3 and TRBJ1-4; weak D call: TRBD1 (5 bases). Trimming pared 1 base from V and 7 bases from J, leaving 16 bases between. Germline values: CDR1 LGHNA, CDR2 YSLEER. The CDR3 has 16 amino acids. This CDR3 is CASSQGQGLSGEKLFF. The CDR3 DNA follows: TGCGCCAGCAGCCAAGGGCAGGGATTGAGTGGTGAAAAACTGTTTTTT.

The V and J genes are TRBV15 and TRBJ2-5; 9 bases map to TRBD1. Unmatched junction bases numbered 4, after V lost 3 bases and J lost 2 bases. CDR3 length equals 15 residues. CDR1 is LNHNV, CDR2 YYDKDF, per germline (reference sequence). Here the CDR3 DNA reads TGTGCCACCAGCAGTGAACAGGGGGCTCAAGAGACCCAGTACTTC. Amino acid sequence: CATSSEQGAQETQYF.

V gene TRBV6-5 combines with J gene TRBJ1-2, with D unclear. Germline V lookup: CDR1 MNHEY, CDR2 SVGAGI. The CDR3 contains 14 residues. Trimming cost V 9 bases and J 0 bases, with 14 bases left between them. CDR3 sequence: CASFDSATNYGYTF. The DNA of the CDR3 is TGTGCCAGTTTTGACTCAGCGACTAACTATGGCTACACCTTC.

V and J are TRBV28 and TRBJ2-7, with D perhaps TRBD1 (6 bases). The CDR3 consists of 12 residues. The V gene lost 5 bases and the J gene lost 5 bases, with 10 bases spanning the gap. Germline V gives CDR1 MDHEN, CDR2 SYDVKM. CDR3 loop: CASSPGAHEQYF. The CDR3 nucleotides are TGTGCCAGCAGTCCAGGGGCCCACGAGCAGTACTTC.

The genes are TRBV5-1 and TRBJ2-3; tentative D call: TRBD1 (6 bases). This CDR3 spans 14 amino acids. Trimming left V 2 bases short and J 11 bases short, with 18 bases between. Germline V CDR1 and CDR2: SGHRS, YFSETQ. CDR3 loop: CASSFNRAPSWQYF. CDR3 nucleotide sequence: TGCGCCAGCAGCTTTAACAGGGCCCCGTCATGGCAGTATTTT.

The J gene is TRBJ2-4, the V gene TRBV10-3; TRBD2 matches 11 bases. The V gene end was trimmed by 0 bases and the J gene end by 0 bases; junction bases not matched to a gene: 7. The CDR3 runs 19 residues. CDR1 and CDR2 from the germline V gene are ENHRY and SYGVKD. Here the CDR3 DNA reads TGTGCCATCAGTGAGTCGGCTAGCGGGGGGAATTTAGCCAAAAACATTCAGTACTTC. Residues: CAISESASGGNLAKNIQYF.

The CDR3 sequence is CASSRPGTRGSNEQFF. The DNA of the CDR3 is TGTGCCAGCAGCAGGCCAGGGACTAGGGGATCCAATGAGCAGTTCTTC. The rearrangement links TRBV7-3 to TRBJ2-1; TRBD2 agrees at 8 bases. Germline values: CDR1 SGHTA, CDR2 FQGTGA. The CDR3 loop spans 16 amino acids. V shed 5 bases, J shed 6 bases, and the junction held 12 bases outside the gene matches.

This clone was seen a few times. The genes are TRBV5-1 and TRBJ1-1; D perhaps matches TRBD1 (5 bases). Trimming stripped 0 bases from V and 4 bases from J, with 10 bases between. This CDR3 is built from 14 residues. The germline gives CDR1 SGHRS, CDR2 YFSETQ. The CDR3 spells CASSLGQGRTEAFF. The CDR3 DNA follows: TGCGCCAGCAGCTTGGGGCAGGGTCGCACTGAAGCTTTCTTT.

This rearrangement joins TRBV15 to TRBJ1-5, with 7 bases fitting TRBD1. Germline values: CDR1 LNHNV, CDR2 YYDKDF (reference sequence). The CDR3 loop spans 15 amino acids. Trimming took 3 bases from V and 4 from J; bases not matched to a gene: 6. CDR3 sequence reads: CATSSSGTENQPQHF. The CDR3 coding sequence is TGTGCCACCAGCAGTAGCGGGACAGAAAATCAGCCCCAGCATTTT.

V gene TRBV16 combines with J gene TRBJ2-7; the match to TRBD2 covers 9 bases. Looked up from germline, CDR1 is KGHSY and CDR2 is FQNENV. V dropped 0 bases and J dropped 4; count of bases not matched to a gene: 10. The CDR3 runs to 17 residues. CDR3 protein: CASSQSSSGLAGYEQYF. In DNA form, the CDR3 reads TGTGCCAGCAGCCAATCAAGTAGCGGCCTAGCGGGATACGAGCAGTACTTC.

In DNA, the CDR3 is TGTGCCAGCAGCACCCGGACGGGAGGAGCGCAGTATTTT. Its protein is CASSTRTGGAQYF. J is TRBJ2-3 and V is TRBV7-9; TRBD2 matches at 7 bases. The CDR3 has 13 residues. In germline, CDR1 is SEHNR, CDR2 FQNEAQ (reference sequence). V lost 5 bases, J lost 10 bases, and 9 bases stayed unmatched.

The rearrangement links TRBV12-1 to TRBJ2-3; TRBD1 is the table's D call and was not checked against the DNA. TRBV12-1 is assigned pseudogene status. CDR3 size: 14 residues. In DNA, the CDR3 is TGTGCCAGCAGCCACCTAGTACAGGAGGATACGCAGTATTTT. Its translation: CASSHLVQEDTQYF.

The chain couples TRBV9 to TRBJ1-1, with D tentatively TRBD1 (6 bases). The germline V gene encodes CDR1 SGDLS and CDR2 YYNGEE. The CDR3 is 14 amino acids. V lost 3 bases, J lost 2 bases, and 11 bases lay in between. CDR3 amino acids: CASSARGGNTEAFF. CDR3 in DNA: TGTGCCAGCAGCGCACGGGGGGGCAACACTGAAGCTTTCTTT.

The chain has TRBV11-2 and TRBJ2-7; D is undetermined. Germline V gene data show CDR1 as SGHAT and CDR2 as FQNNGV. CDR3 length: 12 amino acids. Trimming removed 4 bases at V and 2 bases at J, with 6 bases between. The CDR3 spells CASSSRAYEQYF. The CDR3 DNA reads as TGTGCCAGCAGCTCCCGGGCCTACGAGCAGTACTTC.

CDR3 residues: CASSGDSSYNEQFF. DNA of the CDR3: TGTGCCAGCAGCGGAGACAGCTCCTACAATGAGCAGTTCTTC. The chain links TRBV7-9 to TRBJ2-1; D might be TRBD1 (5 bases). This CDR3 region has 14 residues. The V gene lost 5 bases and the J gene lost 0 bases, with 8 bases spanning the gap. The V gene's germline CDR1 is SEHNR and CDR2 FQNEAQ (reference sequence).

This clone has more than one count but fewer than ten. The V and J genes are TRBV19 and TRBJ2-3, with D possibly matching TRBD2 (5 bases). Trimming took 5 bases from V and 5 from J, leaving 20 bases between them. The CDR3 sequence is 16 residues long. Germline-derived CDR1 and CDR2 are LNHDA and SQIVND (reference sequence). This chain's CDR3 is CASSAFSGEGRDTQYF. In nucleotides, the CDR3 is TGTGCCAGTAGTGCTTTTTCGGGTGAGGGCCGAGATACGCAGTATTTT.

The chain links TRBV27 to TRBJ2-1; D unclear. The V gene lost 3 bases and the J gene lost 8 bases, with 14 bases spanning the gap. Germline lookup yields CDR1 MNHEY and CDR2 SMNVEV (reference sequence). CDR3 length equals 14 residues. The CDR3 spells CASSFLLEPHEQFF. The DNA of the CDR3 is TGTGCCAGCAGTTTTTTATTAGAACCCCATGAGCAGTTCTTC.

The chain combines TRBV7-9 with TRBJ2-5; D unclear. CDR1 is SEHNR and CDR2 is FQNEAQ in the germline V gene (reference sequence). The CDR3 covers 12 residues. Trimming pared 4 bases from V and 5 bases from J, leaving 8 bases between. The CDR3 DNA reads TGTGCCAGCAGCTCACAATGGGAGACCCAGTACTTC. Encoded protein: CASSSQWETQYF. Full variable domain (remainder filled in from reference TRBV7-9 and TRBJ2-5): DTGVSQNPRHKITKRGQNVTFRCDPISEHNRLYWYRQTLGQGPEFLTYFQNEAQLEKSRLLSDRFSAERPKGSFSTLEIQRTEQGDSAMYLCASSSQWETQYFGPGTRLLVL.

This clone was seen a few times. The chain employs TRBV5-6 and TRBJ2-1, with 12 bases that match TRBD2. The CDR3 loop spans 18 amino acids. The J segment lost 3 bases and the V segment lost 0 bases, leaving 7 bases of the junction unmatched. Germline CDR1 and CDR2: SGHDT and YYEEEE. For the CDR3, the DNA is TGTGCCAGCAGCTTGGAGCTAGCGGGAGGGCCGGGCTACAATGAGCAGTTCTTC. It translates to CASSLELAGGPGYNEQFF.

The sample holds one count of this clone. V gene TRBV7-9 combines with J gene TRBJ2-1; TRBD2 agrees at 14 bases. From germline, CDR1 is SEHNR and CDR2 FQNEAQ (reference sequence). The CDR3 totals 18 residues. J was trimmed by 3 bases and V by 5 bases; bases with no gene match: 9. This CDR3 is CASSKGTSGGAFYNEQFF. The CDR3 DNA is TGTGCCAGCAGCAAAGGGACTAGCGGGGGAGCTTTCTACAATGAGCAGTTCTTC.

This chain uses TRBV10-3 with TRBJ2-2; 10 bases align to TRBD2. The ends lost 8 bases at V and 4 bases at J; junction bases unmatched: 10. From germline, CDR1 is ENHRY and CDR2 SYGVKD. The CDR3 totals 16 residues. CDR3 sequence: CAIQMGLAGVTGELFF. CDR3 in DNA: TGTGCCATCCAAATGGGGCTAGCGGGAGTCACCGGGGAGCTGTTTTTT.

The chain has TRBV18 and TRBJ2-6; 10 bases are shared with TRBD2. V dropped 4 bases and J dropped 2; count of bases not matched to a gene: 8. From germline, CDR1 is KGHSH and CDR2 LQKENI. This CDR3 has 18 residues. CDR3 protein: CASSRQASGGTGANVLTF. The DNA of the CDR3 is TGTGCCAGCTCACGCCAAGCTAGCGGGGGAACTGGGGCCAACGTCCTGACTTTC.

This clone was picked up a small number of times. The chain is built from TRBV6-5 and TRBJ1-2; D unclear. The CDR3 length is 14 residues. Trimming removed 6 bases at V and 8 bases at J, with 19 bases between. The V gene's germline CDR1 is MNHEY and CDR2 SVGAGI. CDR3 protein: CASSLDPPAEGYTF. CDR3 nucleotide sequence: TGTGCCAGCAGCCTTGACCCTCCGGCGGAGGGCTACACCTTC.

The rearrangement links TRBV2 to TRBJ2-3; TRBD1 matches 9 bases. CDR3 size: 16 residues. V dropped 6 bases and J dropped 2; count of bases not matched to a gene: 9. The germline gives CDR1 SNHLY, CDR2 FYNNEI. For the CDR3, the DNA is TGTGCCAGCAGCCAACGACAGGGGGGCCTCACAGATACGCAGTATTTT. Translating gives CASSQRQGGLTDTQYF.

In this sample, this clone turned up once. CDR3 sequence reads: CASSSHPTGVSNEQFF. CDR3 coding DNA: TGTGCCAGCAGTTCACACCCGACAGGGGTCAGCAATGAGCAGTTCTTC. The chain couples TRBV28 to TRBJ2-1; 8 bases map to TRBD1. Trimming took 4 bases from V and 6 from J; bases not matched to a gene: 11. Germline loops: CDR1 MDHEN, CDR2 SYDVKM. This CDR3 is built from 16 residues.

The CDR3 DNA follows: TGTGCCGTAACCGGGCTCCTGGGGCTCCAGCATTTT. Translated: CAVTGLLGLQHF. V is TRBV28 and J is TRBJ1-5, with D perhaps TRBD1 (5 bases). CDR3 length: 12 amino acids. V was pared by 11 bases and J by 12 bases, with 20 bases between. Germline V gene data show CDR1 as MDHEN and CDR2 as SYDVKM.